This T cell receptor beta chain was recorded in a study of vaccination and CD4 T cells after COVID-19. The germline gives CDR1 DFQATT, CDR2 SNEGSKA (reference sequence). The CDR3 is made up of 15 amino acids. J was trimmed by 3 bases and V by 3 bases; bases with no gene match: 10. This clonotype turned up a few times. What it binds is not known. Treatment meaning: roughly ten-day PBMC culture with coronavirus spike peptide pools or control peptides (ViraFEST assay). In this cohort, PCR tests turned positive between March and December 2020, predating US Alpha, Beta and Delta variants. Once obtained from cultured CD4+ T cells, the DNA was sequenced using the Oncomine TCR Beta short-read assay. TCRdb reanalysed the PCR reads using MiXCR and keeps one entry per CDR3 protein. Among approximately 12,000 distinct CDR3 sequences listed, approximately 58% were seen once.

J is TRBJ2-5 and V is TRBV20-1, with TRBD1 identical over 7 bases. The sample comprised CD4+ T cells from blood, cultured in vitro. This TCR came from a human donor who had recovered from COVID-19. This chain's CDR3 is CSARWRRDSEETQYF. The DNA of the CDR3 is TGCAGTGCTAGGTGGCGCCGGGACAGTGAAGAGACCCAGTACTTC.